This TCR beta chain came from a study of blood T cell repertoires in COVID-19. Study in general: Specimens from acute and convalescent COVID-19 originated in the United States, Italy and Spain.

Only in-frame clones appear in the TCRdb table, and some are missing; sequencing was by immunoSEQ multiplex PCR. The table shows over 150,000 clones, with around 90% occurring only once. Looked up from germline, CDR1 is LNHNV and CDR2 is YYDKDF (reference sequence). V was pared by 0 bases and J by 6 bases, with 14 bases between. This CDR3 has 15 residues. Seattle researchers signed up patients amid active infection and tracked them longitudinally. The TCR sequence derives from a woman aged 80 or older with COVID-19, enrolled during active disease. Sample: peripheral blood. The chain recombines TRBV15 with TRBJ1-2, with D maybe TRBD1 (6 bases). The CDR3, as DNA: TGTGCCACCAGCAGAGATACCGACAGGCTAAATGGCTACACCTTC. It translates to CATSRDTDRLNGYTF.